This TCR beta chain was captured in a study of T cells in localized non-small cell lung cancer. Findings of the study overall: When the top 100 tumor clones were examined, a median approximately 57 of them also appeared in the adjacent lung, which was paired and uninvolved.

The repertoire was sequenced with immunoSEQ multiplex PCR; TCRdb's copy has only in-frame clones and lacks some. The table records about 1,500 clones, around a third of them present only once. V lost 0 bases and J lost 2, with 15 bases in between. CDR1 is SGDLS and CDR2 is YYNGEE in the germline V gene. This CDR3 spans 18 amino acids. Notes on this clone: Its antigen remains unidentified.

The source material was lung tumor tissue, sampled before any cancer treatment. V gene TRBV9 combines with J gene TRBJ2-6; perhaps TRBD2 as D (6 bases). The receptor comes from a woman aged 40-75 years with stage I lung adenocarcinoma. For the CDR3, the DNA is TGTGCCAGCAGCGTAGTGGCTCCCGGAGGGACTGGGGCCAACGTCCTGACTTTC. Amino acid sequence: CASSVVAPGGTGANVLTF. Based on the CDR3 plus reference TRBV9 and TRBJ2-6, the full variable domain is DSGVTQTPKHLITATGQRVTLRCSPRSGDLSVYWYQQSLDQGLQFLIQYYNGEERAKGNILERFSAQQFPDLHSELNLSSLELGDSALYFCASSVVAPGGTGANVLTFGAGSRLTVL.